These 15 T cell receptor beta chains share one sample of origin, sequenced in a study of shared clonotypes between healthy human individuals. Sequencing was performed with immunoSEQ multiplex PCR; in TCRdb, only in-frame clones are kept and a portion is missing. Among around 980,000 clones, more than 75% were seen once, and the ten largest hold under 0.8%. The material sequenced was memory CD4+ T cells from PBMCs. Stated subset: CD45RA-negative fraction. These receptors all stem from a man aged 18 to 30 in good health. Some clones in this sample may be carry-over from other donors' samples.

The chain is built from TRBV2 and TRBJ1-4, with 9 bases matching TRBD1. V lost 6 bases and J lost 8; bases outside the gene matches: 10. In germline, CDR1 is SNHLY, CDR2 FYNNEI. The CDR3 is made up of 15 amino acids. This CDR3 reads CASRANRGRQEKLFF. For the CDR3, the DNA is TGTGCCAGCAGGGCTAACAGGGGGCGCCAGGAAAAACTGTTTTTT.

The chain carries TRBV6-1 and TRBJ2-1; 8 positions agree with TRBD2. CDR1 is MNHNS, CDR2 SASEGT, per germline. V shed 4 bases, J shed 9 bases, and the junction held 17 bases outside the gene matches. The CDR3 sequence is 17 residues long. CDR3 DNA: TGTGCCAGCAGTGCTGCCCCTTTGCGGGAGGTCAGGGGTGAGCAGTTCTTC. It translates to CASSAAPLREVRGEQFF.

This clone was observed a handful of times. In DNA form, the CDR3 reads TGTGCCAGCAGTTCTCACCAGGGATATAGGGTCTACGAGCAGTACTTC. Amino acid sequence: CASSSHQGYRVYEQYF. The chain is built from TRBV28 and TRBJ2-7; D is possibly TRBD1 (5 bases). Germline CDR1 MDHEN, CDR2 SYDVKM. V gave up 4 bases and J gave up 3 bases, with 19 bases separating them. The CDR3 contains 16 residues.

This chain connects TRBV5-1 to TRBJ2-3; the D is unclear. Trimming stripped 0 bases from V and 1 base from J, with 9 bases between. This CDR3 has 15 residues. In germline, CDR1 is SGHRS, CDR2 YFSETQ. The chain's CDR3 is CASSLDGQGTDTQYF. Here the CDR3 DNA reads TGCGCCAGCAGCTTGGATGGCCAGGGCACAGATACGCAGTATTTT.

The rearrangement uses TRBV14 and TRBJ2-5, with 7 nucleotides matching TRBD1. CDR1 and CDR2 from the germline V gene are SGHDN and FVKESK. The trim removed 5 bases at V and 5 bases at J, leaving 14 bases unmatched. CDR3 length: 16 residues. CDR3 DNA sequence: TGTGCCAGCAGCAGGAAACAGGGGTGGAGGTTTGAGACCCAGTACTTC. As protein: CASSRKQGWRFETQYF.

The J gene is TRBJ2-1, the V gene TRBV7-3; the match to TRBD1 covers 8 bases. V gave up 5 bases and J gave up 6 bases; unmatched junction bases: 15. Germline V gene lookup returns CDR1 SGHTA and CDR2 FQGTGA. CDR3 length equals 17 residues. The chain's CDR3 is CASSQKRTGLLSNEQFF. The CDR3 region has the DNA TGTGCCAGCAGCCAAAAACGGACAGGGCTCCTGTCCAATGAGCAGTTCTTC.

A remark on this clone: Since a far larger clone is one base different, this is likely a read error. This chain joins TRBV30 and TRBJ2-1; 12 bases line up with TRBD2. This CDR3 spans 15 amino acids. J was trimmed by 7 bases and V by 5 bases; bases with no gene match: 9. Germline CDR1 GTSNPN, CDR2 SVGIG (reference sequence). The chain's CDR3 is CAWDDLAGGKNEQFF. The CDR3 DNA reads as TGTGCCTGGGACGATCTAGCGGGAGGGAAGAATGAGCAGTTCTTC.

The chain employs TRBV28 and TRBJ2-7, with D uncertain. With 8 bases removed from V and 5 bases from J, the gap between germline ends came to 13 bases. CDR1 and CDR2 from the germline V gene are MDHEN and SYDVKM. This CDR3 has 12 residues. The CDR3 DNA reads TGTGCCAGCTGGCGGAATCGGAACGAGCAGTACTTC. Encoded protein: CASWRNRNEQYF.

The rearrangement joins TRBV19 to TRBJ2-1; TRBD2 is a possible D gene (6 bases). The germline CDR1 and CDR2 sequences are LNHDA and SQIVND (reference sequence). Deletions cut 3 bases from V and 5 bases from J, with 20 bases between. This CDR3 comprises 17 residues. CDR3 amino acids: CASSIRGGTVFDNEQFF. The CDR3 bases are TGTGCCAGTAGTATTAGGGGCGGGACGGTTTTCGACAATGAGCAGTTCTTC.

This clone was seen just once. This chain joins TRBV11-1 and TRBJ2-5, with 9 bases lining up with TRBD2. Germline V CDR1 and CDR2: SGHAT, FQDESV (reference sequence). The CDR3 loop spans 15 amino acids. V trimming: 5 bases; J trimming: 5 bases; junction bases outside the gene matches: 9. CDR3 residues: CASSGGAGGDETQYF. CDR3 nucleotide sequence: TGTGCCAGCAGCGGGGGAGCGGGAGGTGATGAGACCCAGTACTTC. The variable domain in full, completed from reference TRBV11-1 and TRBJ2-5, reads EAEVAQSPRYKITEKSQAVAFWCDPISGHATLYWYRQILGQGPELLVQFQDESVVDDSQLPKDRFSAERLKGVDSTLKIQPAELGDSAMYLCASSGGAGGDETQYFGPGTRLLVL.

The genes are TRBV3-1 (or the pseudogene TRBV3-2) and TRBJ1-1, with D uncertain. Trimming removed 4 bases from V and 13 bases from J, with 7 bases in between. The CDR3 covers 9 residues. Germline CDR1 is LGHDT and CDR2 is YNNKEL (reference sequence). As DNA, the CDR3 is TGTGCCAGCAGCCCAGTGGTTTTCTTT. Translating it yields CASSPVVFF.

As to this clone: This specimen includes other DNA sequences encoding the same CDR3. The chain joins TRBV29-1 to TRBJ2-5; D is ambiguous. Per the germline V gene, CDR1 is SQVTM and CDR2 is ANQGSEA. Trimming removed 6 bases from V and 4 bases from J, with 6 bases in between. The CDR3 is made up of 10 amino acids. The CDR3 reads CSVGRETQYF. The CDR3, as DNA: TGCAGCGTCGGACGAGAGACCCAGTACTTC.

Comments on this clone: Within the sample, other DNA sequences also encode this same CDR3. The gene calls are TRBV6-1 and TRBJ1-5; D gene uncertain. The germline CDR1 and CDR2 sequences are MNHNS and SASEGT. V shed 3 bases and J shed 7 bases, with 10 bases lying between them. CDR3 length equals 13 residues. Written as DNA, the CDR3 is TGTGCCAGCAGTGAGAGCGACCGGCAGCCCCAGCATTTT. Its protein is CASSESDRQPQHF.

The chain combines TRBV6-5 with TRBJ2-7; the D gene could be TRBD1 or TRBD2 (5 bases each). CDR3 length: 15 amino acids. Germline-derived CDR1 and CDR2 are MNHEY and SVGAGI. V was cut by 0 bases and J by 7 bases, with 16 bases left in between. The CDR3 reads CASSYSWDPMGEQYF. The CDR3 region has the DNA TGTGCCAGCAGTTACTCTTGGGACCCAATGGGAGAGCAGTACTTC.

CDR3 loop: CASRKEQGNEQYF. CDR3 nucleotide sequence: TGTGCCAGCAGGAAAGAGCAGGGGAACGAGCAGTACTTC. This chain uses TRBV2 with TRBJ2-7; TRBD1 might be the D (6 bases). In germline, CDR1 is SNHLY, CDR2 FYNNEI. The CDR3 extends over 13 amino acids. V gave up 6 bases and J gave up 5 bases, with 14 bases separating them.